A selection of T cell receptor beta chains follows, all from one sample in a study of early stage breast cancer tumors. This table comes from immunoSEQ multiplex PCR, and its TCRdb copy is limited to in-frame clones, with some not included. The sample consists of tens of thousands of clones, roughly 78% of them appearing once. The source material was blood. These receptors were collected from a person aged 40 to 50 with breast cancer. CDR3s include the opening cysteine and the closing phenylalanine or tryptophan. The D gene is left open where the match is weak. The size entry is marked missing in some rows and otherwise reads once, few, many or a size class.

TRBD2,TRBJ2-7,-,TRBV5-1,CASSLLAGAEAYEQYF,TGCGCCAGCAGCTTACTCGCGGGAGCAGAGGCCTACGAGCAGTACTTC
-,TRBJ2-3,-,TRBV20-1,CSAPKTDTQYF,TGCAGTGCTCCCAAAACAGATACGCAGTATTTT
-,TRBJ1-1,few,TRBV30,CAWSPYSGRDKMNTEAFF,TGTGCCTGGAGTCCGTACTCCGGCAGGGACAAGATGAACACTGAAGCTTTCTTT
-,TRBJ2-7,-,TRBV20-1,CSARLLDFVYF,TGCAGTGCTAGGCTCTTGGACTTCGTATACTTC
TRBD2,TRBJ2-3,-,TRBV19,CASSPGLADTQYF,TGTGCCAGTAGCCCCGGACTAGCAGATACGCAGTATTTT
-,TRBJ1-1,few,TRBV7-9,CASSAQAGTVEAFF,TGTGCCAGCAGCGCCCAGGCGGGAACGGTTGAAGCTTTCTTT
-,TRBJ2-3,-,TRBV15,CATSSRGMGTDTQYF,TGTGCCACCAGCAGCCGTGGGATGGGCACAGATACGCAGTATTTT
TRBD1,TRBJ2-1,few,TRBV29-1,CSVGGTGAYNEQFF,TGCAGCGTTGGTGGGACAGGGGCCTACAATGAGCAGTTCTTC
-,TRBJ2-5,-,TRBV5-1,CASSLSVASQETQYF,TGCGCCAGCAGCTTGTCGGTCGCATCACAAGAGACCCAGTACTTC
TRBD1,TRBJ1-5,-,TRBV6-5,CASSSLDRVNQPQHF,TGTGCCAGCAGTTCCCTCGACAGGGTCAATCAGCCCCAGCATTTT
TRBD2,TRBJ2-1,-,TRBV2,CASSGPSSGSKSEQFF,TGTGCCAGCAGTGGCCCTTCTAGCGGGAGTAAAAGTGAGCAGTTCTTC
-,TRBJ2-3,-,TRBV11-2,CASSSPTGASTDTQYF,TGTGCCAGCAGCTCCCCGACGGGGGCGAGCACAGATACGCAGTATTTT
TRBD2,TRBJ2-1,few,TRBV10-3,CAISDTLAGEQFF,TGTGCCATCAGTGATACACTAGCGGGAGAACAGTTCTTC
TRBD2,TRBJ2-3,once,TRBV29-1,CSVSGLAGGADTQYF,TGCAGCGTCTCGGGACTAGCGGGAGGTGCAGATACGCAGTATTTT
-,TRBJ1-2,-,TRBV19,CASSKEVNYGYTF,TGTGCCAGTAGTAAGGAGGTAAACTATGGCTACACCTTC
-,TRBJ1-1,-,TRBV5-1,CASGQTNTEAFF,TGCGCCAGCGGACAGACCAACACTGAAGCTTTCTTT
-,TRBJ2-7,-,TRBV2,CASSTRDSTYEQYF,TGTGCCAGCAGTACCCGGGACTCGACCTACGAGCAGTACTTC
-,TRBJ2-2,-,TRBV6-4,CASSAGNTGELFF,TGTGCCAGCAGTGCAGGGAACACCGGGGAGCTGTTTTTT
-,TRBJ2-4,-,TRBV7-8,CASSLATGRNIQYF,TGTGCCAGCAGCTTAGCGACGGGAAGAAACATTCAGTACTTC
TRBD2,TRBJ2-7,few,TRBV4-2,CASSRGRAGYEQYF,TGTGCCAGCAGCCGCGGGAGGGCCGGGTACGAGCAGTACTTC
-,TRBJ2-5,-,TRBV5-6,CASSLAGGAETQYF,TGTGCCAGCAGCTTGGCTGGGGGCGCGGAGACCCAGTACTTC
-,TRBJ2-5,-,TRBV5-1,CASSPQGGLETQYF,TGCGCCAGCAGCCCCCAGGGTGGATTGGAGACCCAGTACTTC
TRBD2,TRBJ2-7,-,TRBV15,CATSSPGLAGYEQYF,TGTGCCACCAGCAGCCCGGGACTAGCGGGCTACGAGCAGTACTTC
-,TRBJ2-1,-,TRBV19,CASSEGPLNEQFF,TGTGCCAGTTCTGAGGGACCGCTGAATGAGCAGTTCTTC
TRBD1,TRBJ2-7,-,TRBV10-2,CASSGTRQGAYEQYF,TGCGCCAGCAGTGGAACTCGACAGGGCGCCTACGAGCAGTACTTC
-,TRBJ2-1,-,TRBV11-2,CASSLDFGTYNEQFF,TGTGCCAGCAGCTTAGATTTTGGAACCTACAATGAGCAGTTCTTC
-,TRBJ2-5,-,TRBV5-1,CASSGGTSPATTQYF,TGCGCCAGCAGCGGTGGGACATCCCCTGCAACGACCCAGTACTTC
TRBD2,TRBJ2-7,-,TRBV27,CASSSWTSGSSEQYF,TGTGCCAGCAGCTCCTGGACTAGCGGGAGTAGCGAGCAGTACTTC
-,TRBJ1-5,few,TRBV19,CAAQRDRHSNQPQHF,TGTGCCGCACAGAGGGACCGCCATAGCAATCAGCCCCAGCATTTT
-,TRBJ1-2,-,TRBV5-1,CASSSGTAPMGGYTF,TGCGCCAGCAGCTCCGGGACGGCCCCTATGGGCGGCTACACCTTC
-,TRBJ1-4,-,TRBV2,CASIDNGARVGEKLFF,TGTGCCAGCATCGACAACGGGGCCCGAGTGGGGGAAAAACTGTTTTTT
TRBD1,TRBJ2-2,-,TRBV4-2,CASSLGTGKGSGELFF,TGTGCCAGCAGCCTTGGGACAGGAAAAGGGTCCGGGGAGCTGTTTTTT